This TCR beta chain was documented in a study of identical twins. The CDR3 is made up of 15 amino acids. Trimming took off 8 bases at V and 3 bases at J, with 20 bases between the two ends. Concerning this clonotype: The antigen remains undetermined.

Unique molecular identifiers were present on cDNA, and template switching added a universal primer site. TCRdb reprocessed the 5' RACE reads with MiXCR, giving one entry per CDR3 protein. The sample contains 200,000 or so distinct CDR3 sequences, 15% to 20% of which appear only once. Points from the study as a whole: Twins shared beta out-of-frame sequences in excess, but this excess was weaker.

The sample was also reused in another study, on T cells expressing NK-cell markers. That study adds: Among eight sequenced donors, seven carried HCMV seropositivity while one was seronegative.

Sequencing was carried out using CD8+ T cells sorted from blood. This clonotype was sampled from a woman aged 18 to 35 in good health. The chain recombines TRBV12-3 or TRBV12-4 with TRBJ2-7, with D possibly called TRBD1 or TRBD2 (5 bases each). This CDR3 is CASAEKLGRFYEQYF. The CDR3 bases are TGTGCCAGCGCCGAAAAACTGGGACGGTTCTACGAGCAGTACTTC.